These 9 T cell receptor beta chains were sequenced from one sample in a study of blood T cell repertoires in COVID-19. TCRdb keeps only in-frame clones here, not all; method: immunoSEQ multiplex PCR. The data contain some 270,000 clones, around 85% of them singletons. Sequencing was performed on PBMCs or T cells enriched from blood (not recorded which). The receptors stem from a woman aged 50 to 60 with acute COVID-19.

V gene TRBV6-5 combines with J gene TRBJ2-2; 9 bases are a match to TRBD1. The CDR3 extends over 14 amino acids. V lost 6 bases and J lost 5; bases outside the gene matches: 4. The germline V gene encodes CDR1 MNHEY and CDR2 SVGAGI. The CDR3 sequence: CASREDRGTGELFF. CDR3 nucleotide sequence: TGTGCCAGCAGAGAGGACAGGGGAACCGGGGAGCTGTTTTTT.

The V call is TRBV5-8, the J call TRBJ2-2; tentative D call: TRBD2 (5 bases). The germline gives CDR1 SGHTS, CDR2 YDEGEE. The CDR3 totals 14 residues. Between the trimmed V and J ends, which lost 0 bases and 4 bases, there was a span of 7 bases. CDR3 residues: CASSLVEVTGELFF. CDR3 bases: TGTGCCAGCAGCTTGGTGGAGGTCACCGGGGAGCTGTTTTTT.

Here the CDR3 reads CAIRGTGGKNNSPLHF. The CDR3 nucleotides are TGTGCCATCAGGGGGACAGGGGGGAAAAATAATTCACCCCTCCACTTT. V and J are TRBV10-3 and TRBJ1-6, with 11 positions matching TRBD1. CDR1 and CDR2 (germline): ENHRY, SYGVKD. This CDR3 has 16 residues. V lost 6 bases to trimming and J lost 5 bases; unmatched junction nucleotides: 6.

For the CDR3, the DNA is TGTGCCAGCAGTTTATCTCGGGGGGACTATGGCTACACCTTC. Translating gives CASSLSRGDYGYTF. The rearrangement links TRBV27 to TRBJ1-2; tentatively, D is TRBD1 (5 bases). The germline V and J ends were trimmed by 0 bases and 3 bases, with 8 bases remaining between them. The CDR3 runs to 14 residues. CDR1 is MNHEY and CDR2 is SMNVEV in the germline V gene (reference sequence).

A single count supports this clone. J is TRBJ1-4 and V is TRBV29-1, with D unclear. V dropped 7 bases and J dropped 7 bases, with 10 bases sitting between them. This CDR3 has 11 residues. The germline CDR1 and CDR2 sequences are SQVTM and ANQGSEA. CDR3 coding DNA: TGCAGCGGCCGAGAGGGTGAAAAACTGTTTTTT. Encoded protein: CSGREGEKLFF.

The chain's CDR3 is CASSTYEQYF. The CDR3 DNA reads TGTGCCAGCAGTACATACGAGCAGTACTTC. The V call is TRBV25-1, the J call TRBJ2-7; D unresolved. The germline CDR1 and CDR2 sequences are MGHDK and SYGVNS. The CDR3 length is 10 residues. Trimming shortened V by 5 bases and J by 4 bases, and 3 bases separated the two germline ends.

The chain joins TRBV10-3 to TRBJ2-5; a weak D match, TRBD1 (6 bases). The V gene lost 10 bases and the J gene lost 5 bases, with 20 bases spanning the gap. This CDR3 has 14 amino acids. Per the germline V gene, CDR1 is ENHRY and CDR2 is SYGVKD. The CDR3 spells CATLEGDGGETQYF. CDR3 bases: TGTGCCACCCTAGAGGGGGACGGTGGGGAGACCCAGTACTTC.

The rearrangement joins TRBV7-9 to TRBJ2-7; tentatively, D is TRBD2 (6 bases). CDR1 and CDR2 (germline): SEHNR, FQNEAQ (reference sequence). This CDR3 has 14 residues. Trimming left V 8 bases short and J 3 bases short, with 17 bases between. The CDR3 sequence is CASGGSRVDYEQYF. CDR3 nucleotides: TGTGCCAGCGGAGGGTCTCGCGTCGACTACGAGCAGTACTTC. The entire variable domain, with the rest obtained from reference TRBV7-9 and TRBJ2-7, is as follows: DTGVSQNPRHKITKRGQNVTFRCDPISEHNRLYWYRQTLGQGPEFLTYFQNEAQLEKSRLLSDRFSAERPKGSFSTLEIQRTEQGDSAMYLCASGGSRVDYEQYFGPGTRLTVT.

The rearrangement uses TRBV6-5 and TRBJ1-5; D uncertain. V shed 0 bases and J shed 3 bases, with 9 bases lying between them. The germline CDR1 and CDR2 sequences are MNHEY and SVGAGI. The CDR3 is 15 amino acids. Here the CDR3 reads CASSYSYQNNQPQHF. In nucleotides, the CDR3 is TGTGCCAGCAGTTACTCGTACCAGAACAATCAGCCCCAGCATTTT.